This is a list of T cell receptor beta chains from one sample in a study of beta chain features in type 1 diabetes. Clones were read by immunoSEQ multiplex PCR, and TCRdb kept only the in-frame ones, dropping some. The sample contains tens of thousands of clones, 52% of which appear only once. The material sequenced was Tregs from blood. Every receptor here comes from a woman in her 40s with type 1 diabetes. The CDR3 runs from the conserved cysteine through the conserved F or W. The size field is filled for only some rows; it gives once, few, many or a size class.

>TRBJ1-2|-|TRBV6-6
CASRLDGRYGYTF
>TRBJ2-5|-|TRBV29-1
CSVAGEVWETQYF
>-|-|TRBV5-1
CASSLVLAGSYEQYF
>TRBJ2-7|few|TRBV6-5
CASSFLLRGQPHEQYF
>TRBJ2-7|-|TRBV28
CATQGFSYEQYF
>TRBJ1-1|-|TRBV19
CASSIGGLGTEAFF
>-|-|TRBV7-9
CASSGSRDNSYEQYF
>TRBJ1-2|-|TRBV5-1
CASSPGTYGYTF
>TRBJ1-1|-|TRBV5-4
CASSSRVGGTEAFF
>TRBJ1-1|-|TRBV5-1
CASRWDTNTEAFF
>TRBJ2-6|few|TRBV5-1
CASRREGSGANVLTF
>TRBJ1-2|-|TRBV7-2
CASSLVGAGYTF
>TRBJ2-7|-|TRBV5-1
CASNSGLYEQYF
>TRBJ1-2|-|TRBV6-1
CASTETGPDGYTF
>TRBJ2-2|-|TRBV18
CASSPEGGSTGELFF
>TRBJ2-7|few|TRBV7-3
CASSWGRDSSYEQYF
>TRBJ2-3|once|TRBV5-1
CASSLVRGRGTDTQYF
>TRBJ1-3|few|TRBV9
CASSVSSGNTIYF
>TRBJ2-6|-|TRBV7-3
CASSLTTGGSSGANVLTF
>TRBJ1-1|-|TRBV18
CASSLDRVPAFF
>TRBJ1-5|-|TRBV7-3
CASSLSVNQPQHF
>TRBJ2-1|-|TRBV2
CASSQGVRGNEQFF
>TRBJ2-6|-|TRBV10-2
CASRATGPGANVLTF
>-|-|TRBV30
CASLGGTKSYEQYF
>TRBJ2-6|few|TRBV10-3
CAISAPGGATSIGANVLTF
>TRBJ2-2|-|TRBV6-6
CASSSPGQGFGELFF
>TRBJ2-3|few|TRBV9
CASSVLGQGVGTQYF
>TRBJ1-5|few|TRBV5-4
CASSLGQLLNQPQHF
>TRBJ1-2|-|TRBV10-3
CAIRREGTSIGYTF
>TRBJ1-4|-|TRBV4-1
CASDPGQGNEKLFF
>TRBJ2-7|-|TRBV27
CASSLRRGAYEQYF
>TRBJ2-3|few|TRBV6-6
CASSYPPGGDTQYF
>TRBJ2-3|-|TRBV7-9
CASRWRGVTDTQYF
>TRBJ2-7|-|TRBV2
CAGRTRAAAYEQYF
>TRBJ1-1|-|TRBV2
CASSEEDSTGAFF
>TRBJ1-6|-|TRBV14
CASSSNPGQSPRLSSPLHF
>TRBJ2-2|once|TRBV7-2
CASSPGTSGRTGELFF
>TRBJ2-5|-|TRBV6-1
CASSPSPGAAETQYF
>TRBJ2-3|-|TRBV27
CASSTRQGAGTDTQYF
>TRBJ2-7|-|TRBV5-1
CASSLGLAGTYEQYF
>TRBJ2-1|-|TRBV4-2
CASSPMGQGANNEQFF